This T cell receptor beta chain was obtained from a study of blood T cell repertoires in COVID-19. In the study overall: Acute-phase and convalescent COVID-19 samples originated in the United States, Italy and Spain. T cells, B-cell-depleted T cells, or PBMCs supplied cDNA or gDNA.

This CDR3 is built from 14 residues. Germline V CDR1 and CDR2: SNHLY, FYNNEI. V lost 7 bases, J lost 7 bases, and 9 bases stayed unmatched. As processed by the authors: Counts of nucleated cells, estimated from reference gene primer amplification, were obtained. Only in-frame clones appear in the TCRdb table, and some are missing; sequencing was by immunoSEQ multiplex PCR. V and J calls and clone size follow that table, whereas D and trimming were derived from the DNA. The profile shows about 130,000 clones, about four fifths of them singletons. The TCR sequence derives from a woman aged 60-75 years with acute or convalescent COVID-19. The chain uses TRBV2 and TRBJ2-1, with TRBD2 matching over 8 bases. Sequencing was done on a sample of peripheral blood. As DNA, the CDR3 is TGTGCCAGCACCCCTAATCGGGGGGGAAATGAGCAGTTCTTC. It is translated as CASTPNRGGNEQFF.